Presented here are 18 T cell receptor beta chains from one specimen sequenced in a study of control samples from healthy donors and cancer patients. Sequencing was performed with immunoSEQ multiplex PCR; in TCRdb, only in-frame clones are kept and a portion is missing. In the table there are 150,000 to 200,000 clones, almost 90% of which are singletons. Sequencing was carried out using blood. These receptors were obtained from a man aged 18 to 35 in good health.

This sequence joins TRBV5-1 and TRBJ1-2; D not certain. The V end was cut by 4 bases, the J end by 3 bases, with 10 bases between. Germline V gene sequence: CDR1 SGHRS, CDR2 YFSETQ. The CDR3 is made up of 13 amino acids. DNA of the CDR3: TGCGCCAGCAGCCCTGGCGCAGACTATGGCTACACCTTC. Its protein is CASSPGADYGYTF.

The chain links TRBV21-1 to TRBJ2-1; TRBD2 is the table's D call and was not checked against the DNA. TRBV21-1 is tagged as a pseudogene. The CDR3 contains 15 residues. Here the CDR3 reads CASSGRTSGVDEQFF. The DNA for the CDR3 is TGTGCCAGCAGCGGAAGGACTAGCGGGGTCGATGAGCAGTTCTTC.

The CDR3 DNA reads as TGTGCCAGCAGCCGGGACAGGGCAGGGACTGAAGCTTTCTTT. Its protein is CASSRDRAGTEAFF. The V call is TRBV28, the J call TRBJ1-1; 9 bases align to TRBD1. Germline V gives CDR1 MDHEN, CDR2 SYDVKM. There are 14 residues in the CDR3. The J segment lost 5 bases and the V segment lost 6 bases, leaving 7 bases of the junction unmatched. Supplemented by reference TRBV28 and TRBJ1-1, the full variable domain reads DVKVTQSSRYLVKRTGEKVFLECVQDMDHENMFWYRQDPGLGLRLIYFSYDVKMKEKGDIPEGYSVSREKKERFSLILESASTNQTSMYLCASSRDRAGTEAFFGQGTRLTVV.

This chain connects TRBV12-3 or TRBV12-4 to TRBJ2-1, with no clear D. The CDR3 runs 11 residues. V shed 6 bases and J shed 10 bases, with 10 bases lying between them. CDR3 coding DNA: TGTGCCAGCAGCCCTGCGATAGAGCAGTTCTTC. It specifies CASSPAIEQFF.

This clone was picked up a small number of times. V and J are TRBV28 and TRBJ1-6; 8 positions match TRBD1. The V and J ends lost 5 bases and 14 bases, in that order; junction bases with no gene match: 8. In germline, CDR1 is MDHEN, CDR2 SYDVKM. The CDR3 extends over 13 amino acids. The CDR3: CASSKDRGSALHF. The CDR3 nucleotides are TGTGCCAGCAGTAAAGACAGGGGTTCGGCCCTCCACTTT. The entire variable domain, with the rest obtained from reference TRBV28 and TRBJ1-6, is as follows: DVKVTQSSRYLVKRTGEKVFLECVQDMDHENMFWYRQDPGLGLRLIYFSYDVKMKEKGDIPEGYSVSREKKERFSLILESASTNQTSMYLCASSKDRGSALHFGNGTRLTVT.

This clone was observed once. V is TRBV2 and J is TRBJ1-6, with a weak D call TRBD1 (6 bases). Per germline, CDR1 SNHLY and CDR2 FYNNEI. This CDR3 spans 16 amino acids. Trimming pared 4 bases from V and 6 bases from J, leaving 16 bases between. The CDR3 sequence is CASSVWDKGVNSPLHF. DNA of the CDR3: TGTGCCAGCAGTGTTTGGGACAAGGGGGTTAATTCACCCCTCCACTTT.

The chain recombines TRBV28 with TRBJ2-1, with 10 bases identical to TRBD2. From germline, CDR1 is MDHEN and CDR2 SYDVKM. The CDR3 contains 15 residues. J gave up 2 bases and V 6 bases, and 4 bases lay outside the gene matches. This chain's CDR3 is CASSPSGGAYNEQFF. The CDR3 DNA reads as TGTGCCAGCAGCCCCAGCGGGGGGGCCTACAATGAGCAGTTCTTC.

This clone has only one observation. The genes are TRBV7-2 and TRBJ2-7; D uncertain. V lost 5 bases and J lost 1, with 15 bases in between. CDR1 is SGHTA and CDR2 is FQGNSA in the germline V gene. The CDR3 runs 15 residues. This CDR3 reads CASSPTPGGSYEQYF. CDR3 bases: TGTGCCAGCAGCCCCACTCCCGGCGGTTCCTACGAGCAGTACTTC.

The chain uses TRBV19 and TRBJ2-7, with TRBD2 matching over 7 bases. Germline-derived CDR1 and CDR2 are LNHDA and SQIVND (reference sequence). Unmatched junction bases numbered 7, after V lost 6 bases and J lost 5 bases. The CDR3 loop spans 13 amino acids. The CDR3 DNA is TGTGCCAGTAGCCCTGGACTAGTCAACGAGCAGTACTTC. Residues: CASSPGLVNEQYF.

The chain couples TRBV19 to TRBJ2-5, with D perhaps matching TRBD1 or TRBD2 (5 bases each). The ends were cut back, 4 bases at V and 4 bases at J, with 16 bases in the middle. Germline lookup yields CDR1 LNHDA and CDR2 SQIVND (reference sequence). The CDR3 spans 15 residues. The CDR3 spells CASSTGLMRGETQYF. The CDR3 DNA is TGTGCCAGTAGTACAGGACTGATGAGGGGAGAGACCCAGTACTTC.

V gene TRBV25-1 combines with J gene TRBJ1-6; no clear D. Between the trimmed V and J ends, which lost 1 base and 10 bases, there was a span of 5 bases. The germline CDR1 and CDR2 sequences are MGHDK and SYGVNS. The CDR3 covers 12 residues. The CDR3 DNA follows: TGTGCCAGCAGTGAATTGGGCTCACCCCTCCACTTT. This codes for CASSELGSPLHF.

V gene TRBV5-1 combines with J gene TRBJ2-5, with a tentative D call TRBD1 (6 bases). The CDR3 runs to 15 residues. Per germline, CDR1 SGHRS and CDR2 YFSETQ. Trimming removed 5 bases at V and 0 bases at J, with 14 bases between. The CDR3 reads CASRNGTRYQETQYF. The CDR3 region has the DNA TGCGCCAGCAGAAATGGGACACGGTACCAAGAGACCCAGTACTTC.

The rearrangement joins TRBV5-1 to TRBJ2-7; 8 bases map to TRBD2. Trimming cost V 0 bases and J 7 bases; bases outside gene matches: 6. Per germline, CDR1 SGHRS and CDR2 YFSETQ. The CDR3 covers 14 residues. The CDR3 is CASSLELAVGEQYF. CDR3 DNA sequence: TGCGCCAGCAGCTTGGAACTAGCGGTGGGGGAGCAGTACTTC.

The gene calls are TRBV11-1 and TRBJ2-1; 8 bases are shared with TRBD2. Germline loops: CDR1 SGHAT, CDR2 FQDESV (reference sequence). This CDR3 has 14 amino acids. The V and J ends lost 4 bases and 6 bases, in that order; junction bases with no gene match: 5. Here the CDR3 DNA reads TGTGCCAGCAGCTCCGGGACTAGTCTCAATGAGCAGTTCTTC. Its translation is CASSSGTSLNEQFF.

The chain uses TRBV5-8 and TRBJ2-7; perhaps TRBD2 as D (5 bases). Trimming took off 3 bases at V and 3 bases at J, with 10 bases between the two ends. The CDR3 spans 13 residues. Germline CDR1 and CDR2: SGHTS and YDEGEE. CDR3: CASSYLGLYEQYF. The CDR3 nucleotides read TGTGCCAGCAGCTACCTCGGACTCTACGAGCAGTACTTC.

This chain joins TRBV4-2 and TRBJ1-2; TRBD1 matches 10 bases. Trimming removed 3 bases from V and 5 bases from J; junction bases left unmatched: 6. Germline-derived CDR1 and CDR2 are LGHNA and YNFKEQ. The CDR3 loop spans 15 amino acids. CDR3 in amino acids: CASSQGQGTQYGYTF. For the CDR3, the DNA is TGTGCCAGCAGCCAGGGACAGGGGACGCAATATGGCTACACCTTC.

The J gene is TRBJ1-3, the V gene TRBV7-9, with D unclear. Germline CDR1 SEHNR, CDR2 FQNEAQ (reference sequence). V was cut by 1 base and J by 1 base, with 2 bases left in between. The CDR3 sequence is 13 residues long. Written as DNA, the CDR3 is TGTGCCAGCAGCTTAGATTCTGGAAACACCATATATTTT. This encodes CASSLDSGNTIYF.

The chain is built from TRBV29-1 and TRBJ2-4; unclear D gene. Germline CDR1 is SQVTM and CDR2 is ANQGSEA. V lost 3 bases, J lost 2 bases, and 5 bases lay in between. This CDR3 has 12 amino acids. This CDR3 is CSVEMTKNIQYF. For the CDR3, the DNA is TGCAGCGTTGAGATGACCAAAAACATTCAGTACTTC.